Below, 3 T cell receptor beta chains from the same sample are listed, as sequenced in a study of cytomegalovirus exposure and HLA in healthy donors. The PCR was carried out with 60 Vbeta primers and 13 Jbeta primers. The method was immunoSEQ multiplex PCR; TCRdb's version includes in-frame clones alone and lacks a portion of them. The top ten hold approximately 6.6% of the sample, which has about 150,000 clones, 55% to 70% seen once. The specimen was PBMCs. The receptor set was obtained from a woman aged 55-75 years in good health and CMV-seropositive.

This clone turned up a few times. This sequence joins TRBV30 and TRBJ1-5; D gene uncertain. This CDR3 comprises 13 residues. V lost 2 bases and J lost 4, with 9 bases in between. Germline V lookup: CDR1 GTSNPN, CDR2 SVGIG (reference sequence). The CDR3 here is CAWSPQVNQPQHF. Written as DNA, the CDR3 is TGTGCCTGGAGTCCTCAGGTGAATCAGCCCCAGCATTTT.

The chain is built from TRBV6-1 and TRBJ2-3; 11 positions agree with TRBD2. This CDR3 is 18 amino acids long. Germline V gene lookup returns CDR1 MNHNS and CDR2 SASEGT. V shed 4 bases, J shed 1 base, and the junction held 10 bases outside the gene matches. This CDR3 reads CASSGGRVAGGGTDTQYF. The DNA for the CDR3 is TGTGCCAGCAGTGGAGGAAGAGTAGCGGGAGGGGGCACAGATACGCAGTATTTT.

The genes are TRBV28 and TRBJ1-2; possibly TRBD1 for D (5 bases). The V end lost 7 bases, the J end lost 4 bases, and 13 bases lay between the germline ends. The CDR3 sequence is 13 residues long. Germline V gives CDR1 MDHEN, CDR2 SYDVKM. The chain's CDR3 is CASTRAPLYGYTF. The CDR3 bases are TGTGCCAGCACCAGGGCTCCCCTCTATGGCTACACCTTC.